These 2 T cell receptor beta chains share one sample of origin, sequenced in a study of response to subunit inactivated influenza vaccine. TCRdb analysed the RT-PCR reads with MiXCR anew, one entry per CDR3 protein. Here the sample spans around 650,000 distinct CDR3 sequences, approximately 15% being singletons. The sample in question was PBMCs from blood, obtained 12 days after vaccination. The origin of the receptors is a man aged 50 to 60 who received an inactivated influenza vaccine.

This clonotype was counted a few times. The chain uses TRBV4-2 and TRBJ2-1, with 10 nucleotides matching TRBD2. Unmatched junction bases numbered 2, after V lost 0 bases and J lost 0 bases. The CDR3 extends over 17 amino acids. Germline V CDR1 and CDR2: LGHNA, YNFKEQ. The CDR3 bases are TGTGCCAGCAGCCAAGAGGGACTAGCGAGCTCCTACAATGAGCAGTTCTTC. Its protein product is CASSQEGLASSYNEQFF.

This clonotype was seen a handful of times. The gene calls are TRBV11-2 and TRBJ1-1; no firm D call. Germline assignment: CDR1 SGHAT and CDR2 FQNNGV. This CDR3 is built from 14 residues. The germline V and J ends were trimmed by 5 bases and 11 bases, with 21 bases remaining between them. The CDR3 coding sequence is TGTGCCAGCAGCCTCTCCCTACCCGTACATGACGCTTTCTTT. This sequence encodes CASSLSLPVHDAFF.